The text below deals with one TCR beta chain. This clone came up once. Its specific antigen is unknown. Base qualities are not recorded, but no much larger clone differs from it by a single base. The data belong to a study of blood T cell repertoires in COVID-19 (TCRdb year 2020). In the study overall: Collaborator samples came from the United States, Italy and Spain and covered acute and convalescent phases of COVID-19. The material from the prospective study consisted of cDNA or gDNA derived from T cells, B-cell-depleted T cells, or PBMCs. Subjects who had been exposed to COVID-19, were actively infected with it, or had recovered from it provided the deeply sampled blood TCRbeta repertoires that made up the dataset. The repertoires were released in a freely available public database intended as a resource for research on the immune response to SARS-CoV-2. Samples were obtained from the ongoing ImmuneRACE study (first 160 participants) and from about 1,300 subjects provided by 6 global collaborators. Nearly every sample came with metadata listing a de-identified subject ID, COVID-19 status, age in years and sex. Where available, HLA class I and class II types were taken from metadata supplied by the sample provider and were not determined by assay-based typing. Results and caveats for the whole study, not just this receptor: The amount of clinical and demographic metadata varied by source and participant and was provided uncurated.

TCRbeta CDR3 regions were amplified from genomic DNA using the immunoSEQ Assay, a bias-controlled multiplex PCR. The paper's processing steps were these. The number of nucleated cells in each sample was estimated by amplification of reference gene primers within the assay. To quantify the absolute abundance of each unique TCRbeta CDR3 rearrangement, sequence reads were collapsed and filtered. For each sample, productive Simpson clonality was calculated as the square root of Simpson's diversity index over productive rearrangements. TCRdb holds this immuneACCESS table with in-frame rearrangements only. Some clones are missing; in checked studies, unresolved V genes explain under half, and the rest has no known cause. V and J calls and clone size are copied from that table; D and trimming were computed from the DNA. The sample table holds about 170,000 clones, of which approximately 89% were seen once. The top ten hold roughly 3.4% of the sample.

Reading the germline V gene gives CDR1 SGDLS and CDR2 YYNGEE. V is reduced by 3 bases and J by 4 bases, leaving a spacing of 20 bases between them. The CDR3 measures 16 amino acids from cysteine to phenylalanine. The DNA shown is the 48-base CDR3, in frame from base 1. Collaborating institutions collected whole blood in K2EDTA tubes following their own protocols. For TCRbeta analysis, collaborator samples were shipped as frozen whole blood, as isolated PBMCs, or as DNA extracted from either sample type. The sample comprised peripheral blood. The source is a man between 65 and 80 years old with acute or convalescent COVID-19. The rearrangement joined TRBV9 to TRBJ2-7; TRBD1 is possibly the D segment (6 matching bases). The DNA sequence is as follows: TGTGCCAGCAGCGCGGGTATGGGGGCGAGGGAGTACGAGCAGTACTTC. It encodes CASSAGMGAREYEQYF.